The T cell receptor (beta chain) described here comes from a study of T-cell reconstitution after alpha-beta-depleted transplantation in children. Construction of the TCRbeta library involved unique molecular identifiers. TCRdb passed the PCR reads through MiXCR, listing each CDR3 protein once. Of 350,000 to 500,000 distinct CDR3 sequences detected, 43% appear once; the ten largest clones hold 27%. The germline V and J ends were trimmed by 3 bases and 0 bases, with 8 bases remaining between them. In germline, CDR1 is DFQATT, CDR2 SNEGSKA (reference sequence). The CDR3 is 13 amino acids. This sequence was found in a girl aged 2-9 years with aplastic anemia, due to receive a stem cell transplant. The chain combines TRBV20-1 with TRBJ1-1, with D hard to call. The material sequenced was PBMCs, taken before TCRalphabeta/CD19-depleted stem cell transplant. The CDR3 nucleotides read TGCAGTGCTAGTGGGGTGTTGAACACTGAAGCTTTCTTT. Translated, it gives CSASGVLNTEAFF.